This passage covers 24 T cell receptor beta chains from one sample sequenced in a study of T cells in Graves' hyperthyroidism and ophthalmopathy. TCR beta CDR3 regions were amplified from RNA transcripts. First-round RT-PCR targeting the TCR CDR3 was performed with the HTBI primer set. TCRdb recomputed calls from the multiplex PCR reads with MiXCR, one row per CDR3 protein. The table records about 59,000 distinct CDR3 sequences, under 70% of them present only once. Material: blood. The receptors were gathered from a woman aged 60-75 years with Graves' ophthalmopathy.

At least ten counts were recorded for this clonotype. J is TRBJ2-1 and V is TRBV6-1; D call uncertain. The CDR3 totals 12 residues. The germline CDR1 and CDR2 sequences are MNHNS and SASEGT. The V end lost 2 bases, the J end lost 5 bases, and 4 bases lay between the germline ends. The CDR3 DNA reads as TGTGCCAGCAGTGAAAGGAACAATGAGCAGTTCTTC. Translation gives CASSERNNEQFF.

A few counts support this clonotype. The chain links TRBV6-1 to TRBJ2-7, with D possibly being TRBD1 (6 bases). Germline V CDR1 and CDR2: MNHNS, SASEGT. V dropped 4 bases and J dropped 1 base, with 11 bases sitting between them. This CDR3 region has 14 residues. The CDR3 reads CASSGTVTSYEQYF. DNA for the CDR3: TGTGCCAGCAGTGGGACAGTCACTTCCTACGAGCAGTACTTC.

This sequence joins TRBV7-9 and TRBJ2-1, with D maybe TRBD1 (5 bases). Germline values: CDR1 SEHNR, CDR2 FQNEAQ (reference sequence). The germline V and J ends were trimmed by 5 bases and 8 bases, with 22 bases remaining between them. This CDR3 is 16 amino acids long. The CDR3 nucleotides read TGTGCCAGCAGCCTTTCTGGGCGCAGGGCTATGGATGAGCAGTTCTTC. Its protein is CASSLSGRRAMDEQFF.

With regard to this clonotype: Without the conserved terminal phenylalanine or tryptophan, this CDR3 likely stems from a read error. The DNA is omitted, as the CDR3 cannot be located on it reliably, and the CDR3 follows TCRdb's listing. V and J are TRBV20-1 and TRBJ2-2; the table's D call of TRBD2 was not tested on the DNA. Termini included, the CDR3 measures 15 amino acids. CDR1 and CDR2 (germline): DFQATT, SNEGSKA (reference sequence). CDR3 sequence: CSATLAGANAGELLS.

Ten or more counts support this clonotype. The rearrangement joins TRBV7-3 to TRBJ1-2; no clear D. The ends were cut back, 5 bases at V and 2 bases at J, with 15 bases in the middle. The CDR3 covers 15 residues. Germline CDR1 reads SGHTA; CDR2 reads FQGTGA. The CDR3 coding sequence is TGTGCCAGCAGCCCTCAGCCGGGTACGAACTATGGCTACACCTTC. This sequence encodes CASSPQPGTNYGYTF.

The chain couples TRBV7-6 to TRBJ1-2; 11 bases agree with TRBD1. V lost 5 bases and J lost 5; bases outside the gene matches: 4. This CDR3 contains 14 residues. Germline V CDR1 and CDR2: SGHVS, FNYEAQ. In nucleotides, the CDR3 is TGTGCCAGCAGCCCTGGACAGGGGGCTTATGGCTACACCTTC. Protein: CASSPGQGAYGYTF.

As concerns this clonotype: The junction departs from germline at one end; a sequencing error may be responsible. The chain has TRBV9 and TRBJ2-3; 10 positions match TRBD2. CDR1 is SGDLS and CDR2 is YYNGEE in the germline V gene. The CDR3 length is 15 residues. For the CDR3, the DNA is TGCGCCGGCAGCGCCTTAGCGGGAGGTCCAGATACGCAGTATTTT. Protein product: CAGSALAGGPDTQYF. The whole variable domain, filled in from reference TRBV9 and TRBJ2-3, reads DSGVTQTPKHLITATGQRVTLRCSPRSGDLSVYWYQQSLDQGLQFLIQYYNGEERAKGNILERFSAQQFPDLHSELNLSSLELGDSALYFCAGSALAGGPDTQYFGPGTRLTVL.

V gene TRBV20-1 combines with J gene TRBJ2-3; 8 bases fit TRBD2. V dropped 4 bases and J dropped 11; count of bases not matched to a gene: 11. Germline V gene sequence: CDR1 DFQATT, CDR2 SNEGSKA (reference sequence). The CDR3 runs to 13 residues. The CDR3 bases are TGCAGTGCTACCGGGGGGGGGGACAATGAGCAGTATTTT. Its translation: CSATGGGDNEQYF.

This sequence joins TRBV24-1 and TRBJ2-3; no clear D gene. CDR3 length: 10 residues. V shed 7 bases and J shed 2 bases, with 0 bases lying between them. Germline V CDR1 and CDR2: KGHDR, SFDVKD. The CDR3 DNA is TGTGCCACCAGCACAGATACGCAGTATTTT. Its translation: CATSTDTQYF.

Regarding this clonotype: The junction departs from the called germline gene at one end, perhaps through a read error. V and J are TRBV18 and TRBJ2-7; tentative D call: TRBD2 (6 bases). The germline gives CDR1 KGHSH, CDR2 LQKENI. This CDR3 comprises 15 residues. CDR3 in DNA: TGTGCCAGCTCACCACCCGGGACTGTCTCCTACGAGCAGCACTTC. Its protein product is CASSPPGTVSYEQHF.

The rearrangement joins TRBV7-9 to TRBJ2-7; 12 bases align to TRBD2. The CDR3 is made up of 14 amino acids. CDR1 SEHNR and CDR2 FQNEAQ come from the germline V gene (reference sequence). The ends lost 6 bases at V and 7 bases at J; junction bases unmatched: 7. This CDR3 reads CASSSRTSGEEQYF. The CDR3 DNA reads TGTGCCAGCAGTTCAAGGACTAGCGGGGAAGAGCAGTACTTC.

This chain links TRBV29-1 with TRBJ2-1; 10 positions agree with TRBD2. Trimming took 8 bases from V and 7 from J; bases not matched to a gene: 8. Germline V gene data show CDR1 as SQVTM and CDR2 as ANQGSEA. The CDR3 has 13 amino acids. Here the CDR3 DNA reads TGCAGCTGGAGCGGGGGGGCCGGGAATGAGCAGTTCTTC. Translation gives CSWSGGAGNEQFF.

This clonotype was detected many times. At one end the junction does not follow the germline gene, possibly because of a read error. The chain employs TRBV4-3 and TRBJ2-3; D is possibly TRBD1 (6 bases). The CDR3 has 18 amino acids. CDR1 LGHNA and CDR2 YSLEER come from the germline V gene. DNA of the CDR3: TGCGCCAGCAGCCAAGTACTTCCTAGCTTCAGGGGCACAGGTACGCAGTATTTT. Its protein product is CASSQVLPSFRGTGTQYF.

The chain joins TRBV11-2 to TRBJ2-7; D is ambiguous. Germline V lookup: CDR1 SGHAT, CDR2 FQNNGV. The CDR3 consists of 11 residues. V dropped 2 bases and J dropped 9 bases, with 8 bases sitting between them. The CDR3 nucleotides are TGTGCCAGCAGCTTAAGTACGGGGCAGTACTTC. Translating gives CASSLSTGQYF.

This clonotype has a count of ten or more. The V call is TRBV6-2 or TRBV6-3, the J call TRBJ1-3; TRBD1 agrees at 7 bases. This CDR3 has 16 residues. The V segment lost 3 bases and the J segment 0 bases; nucleotides outside the gene matches: 5. Germline values: CDR1 MNHEY, CDR2 SVGEGT. CDR3 nucleotides: TGTGCCAGCAGTTATCCGGGACAGAGCTCTGGAAACACCATATATTTT. Residues: CASSYPGQSSGNTIYF.

Turning to this clonotype: Mismatch with germline at one junction end may stem from a read error. This chain joins TRBV10-3 and TRBJ2-3; 11 nucleotides agree with TRBD2. This CDR3 region has 15 residues. Germline loops: CDR1 ENHRY, CDR2 SYGVKD. The CDR3 reads CAIGASGRSTDMQYF. Here the CDR3 DNA reads TGTGCCATCGGGGCTAGCGGGAGGTCCACAGATATGCAGTATTTT.

This clonotype was detected ten times or more. The V and J genes are TRBV24-1 and TRBJ2-4, with 7 bases matching TRBD1. J gave up 2 bases and V 4 bases, and 1 base lay outside the gene matches. The CDR3 is 14 residues long. Germline CDR1 reads KGHDR; CDR2 reads SFDVKD. The CDR3 is CATSEQGTKNIQYF. CDR3 bases: TGTGCCACCAGTGAACAGGGGACCAAAAACATTCAGTACTTC.

The rearrangement links TRBV20-1 to TRBJ2-7; 8 nucleotides match TRBD1. Per the germline V gene, CDR1 is DFQATT and CDR2 is SNEGSKA (reference sequence). V shed 3 bases and J 2 bases; nucleotides not matched to a gene: 6. The CDR3 contains 14 residues. CDR3 sequence (DNA): TGCAGTGCTAGGGGAGGACAGGGAACCTACGAGCAGTACTTC. Translation: CSARGGQGTYEQYF.

This clonotype has only a few counts. The rearrangement joins TRBV24-1 to TRBJ2-1; possibly TRBD1 or TRBD2 for D (5 bases each). This CDR3 spans 17 amino acids. Germline CDR1 reads KGHDR; CDR2 reads SFDVKD. V lost 8 bases and J lost 0, with 19 bases in between. The chain's CDR3 is CATMAGDPQSSYNEQFF. The CDR3 region has the DNA TGTGCCACCATGGCCGGGGACCCACAAAGCTCCTACAATGAGCAGTTCTTC.

In this sample, this clonotype turned up many times. The V and J genes are TRBV11-3 and TRBJ2-7; TRBD1 agrees at 8 bases. The CDR3 has 15 residues. J was trimmed by 3 bases and V by 5 bases; bases with no gene match: 9. CDR1 and CDR2 (germline): SGHNT, YENEEA. Here the CDR3 reads CASSHGRTGIYEQYF. The CDR3 DNA sequence: TGTGCCAGCAGCCATGGCCGGACAGGGATCTACGAGCAGTACTTC.

This clonotype has ten or more counts. The chain employs TRBV7-9 and TRBJ1-2; weak D call: TRBD1 (5 bases). This CDR3 has 15 amino acids. The germline V and J ends were trimmed by 1 base and 0 bases, with 9 bases remaining between them. Looked up from germline, CDR1 is SEHNR and CDR2 is FQNEAQ (reference sequence). CDR3 protein: CASSLGGRANYGYTF. The CDR3 region has the DNA TGTGCCAGCAGCTTAGGTGGCAGGGCTAACTATGGCTACACCTTC. The variable domain in full, completed from reference TRBV7-9 and TRBJ1-2, reads DTGVSQNPRHKITKRGQNVTFRCDPISEHNRLYWYRQTLGQGPEFLTYFQNEAQLEKSRLLSDRFSAERPKGSFSTLEIQRTEQGDSAMYLCASSLGGRANYGYTFGSGTRLTVV.

The chain is built from TRBV19 and TRBJ1-2; D is unresolved. The V end lost 10 bases, the J end lost 0 bases, and 18 bases lay between the germline ends. The CDR3 totals 15 residues. The germline V gene encodes CDR1 LNHDA and CDR2 SQIVND (reference sequence). The CDR3 DNA sequence: TGTGCCACCGCTCCTTTGGACGGATCTAACTATGGCTACACCTTC. The encoded protein is CATAPLDGSNYGYTF.

The gene calls are TRBV20-1 and TRBJ2-3, with 12 bases lining up with TRBD2. The V segment lost 6 bases and the J segment 5 bases; nucleotides outside the gene matches: 6. CDR3 size: 14 residues. CDR1 and CDR2 from the germline V gene are DFQATT and SNEGSKA (reference sequence). The CDR3 protein is CSAELAGGGDTQYF. The CDR3 bases are TGCAGTGCCGAACTAGCGGGGGGCGGAGATACGCAGTATTTT.

Ten or more counts support this clonotype. One junction end does not reproduce the germline sequence, and a read error may be involved. This chain joins TRBV20-1 and TRBJ1-5, with 9 bases fitting TRBD1. Germline loops: CDR1 DFQATT, CDR2 SNEGSKA (reference sequence). The CDR3 consists of 14 residues. CDR3 in amino acids: CSARGTGLYQPQHF. The DNA of the CDR3 is TGCAGTGCAAGAGGGACAGGGCTTTATCAGCCCCAGCATTTT.